A single sample gave rise to the 32 T cell receptor beta chains below, sequenced in a study of shared clonotypes between healthy human individuals. Naive CD8 cells lacked CD45RO, underwent positive selection for CCR7 and left out terminally differentiated effector memory CD45RA+ cells. Profiling relied on immunoSEQ multiplex PCR, and the TCRdb table lists in-frame clones only, not all of them. The top ten clones hold around 0.12% of a sample with approximately 600,000 clones, 90% to 95% of them seen once. Sequencing was carried out using naive CD8+ T cells sorted from blood. The source is a woman younger than 45 in good health.

J is TRBJ2-7 and V is TRBV4-2; TRBD1 matches at 8 bases. V was pared by 1 base and J by 6 bases, with 14 bases of the junction left unmatched. The CDR3 is made up of 17 amino acids. Per the germline V gene, CDR1 is LGHNA and CDR2 is YNFKEQ. CDR3 sequence (DNA): TGTGCCAGCAGCCAAGTCGGAACTGACAGGGGCTCTTCCGAGCAGTACTTC. As protein: CASSQVGTDRGSSEQYF.

The chain uses TRBV29-1 and TRBJ2-7; TRBD1 might be the D (6 bases). Trimming took off 0 bases at V and 6 bases at J, with 15 bases between the two ends. Germline V gene lookup returns CDR1 SQVTM and CDR2 ANQGSEA. This CDR3 has 14 residues. The CDR3 loop reads CSVEDLQGVSEQYF. As DNA, the CDR3 is TGCAGCGTTGAAGATTTACAGGGAGTCTCCGAGCAGTACTTC.

V gene TRBV4-1 combines with J gene TRBJ2-7; 9 positions agree with TRBD2. Germline CDR1 MGHRA, CDR2 YSYEKL. The CDR3 has 16 amino acids. Losses at the gene ends were 1 base for V and 3 bases for J; bases not matched to a gene: 7. CDR3 sequence reads: CASSQVLAGSNYEQYF. The CDR3 bases are TGCGCCAGCAGCCAAGTCCTAGCGGGATCCAACTACGAGCAGTACTTC.

The rearrangement joins TRBV16 to TRBJ2-1, with no clear D. Germline CDR1 reads KGHSY; CDR2 reads FQNENV. V dropped 1 base and J dropped 6 bases, with 10 bases sitting between them. CDR3 length: 14 residues. As DNA, the CDR3 is TGTGCCAGCAGCCAATTAGGGCAGATCAATGAGCAGTTCTTC. This codes for CASSQLGQINEQFF.

This clone was counted once. CDR3 residues: CASSPPETGELFF. The CDR3 nucleotides are TGTGCCAGCTCACCACCGGAAACCGGGGAGCTGTTTTTT. This rearrangement joins TRBV18 to TRBJ2-2; D uncertain. The CDR3 has 13 residues. V dropped 0 bases and J dropped 5 bases, with 4 bases sitting between them. Germline values: CDR1 KGHSH, CDR2 LQKENI.

This chain joins TRBV7-6 and TRBJ1-3, with D perhaps TRBD1 (6 bases). CDR1 and CDR2 (germline): SGHVS, FNYEAQ. The CDR3 loop spans 15 amino acids. Trimming cost V 0 bases and J 3 bases, with 9 bases left between them. The CDR3 DNA is TGTGCCAGCAGCTTAGCGGGGGGCGGTGGAAACACCATATATTTT. Protein product: CASSLAGGGGNTIYF.

J is TRBJ1-5 and V is TRBV7-9; D unclear. The CDR3 runs to 14 residues. V shed 3 bases and J shed 0 bases, with 6 bases lying between them. In germline, CDR1 is SEHNR, CDR2 FQNEAQ (reference sequence). The CDR3 protein is CASSLPTSNQPQHF. The CDR3 DNA sequence: TGTGCCAGCAGCTTGCCCACTAGCAATCAGCCCCAGCATTTT.

The gene calls are TRBV9 and TRBJ1-2, with D tentatively TRBD1 (6 bases). CDR1 and CDR2 (germline): SGDLS, YYNGEE. Trimming took off 7 bases at V and 6 bases at J, with 37 bases between the two ends. The CDR3 has 20 residues. DNA for the CDR3: TGTGCCAGCCGGGGGATCGCAGGCTACCGAAACGGGACACTTAGCGATGGCTACACCTTC. Translated: CASRGIAGYRNGTLSDGYTF.

V is TRBV7-6 and J is TRBJ2-7; 14 positions match TRBD2. V was clipped by 5 bases and J by 2 bases; unmatched bases: 5. This CDR3 is 16 amino acids long. Germline V lookup: CDR1 SGHVS, CDR2 FNYEAQ. The CDR3 DNA reads as TGTGCCAGCAGCCCAGGGACTAGCGGGAGTCCCTACGAGCAGTACTTC. This sequence encodes CASSPGTSGSPYEQYF.

This clone showed up just once. CDR3 sequence: CASSIGGGAGDPELFF. DNA for the CDR3: TGTGCCAGTAGTATCGGGGGCGGGGCAGGGGATCCGGAGCTGTTTTTT. The chain employs TRBV19 and TRBJ2-2; D may match TRBD1 or TRBD2 (6 bases each). Trimming left V 3 bases short and J 10 bases short, with 21 bases between. Germline CDR1 and CDR2: LNHDA and SQIVND (reference sequence). CDR3 length: 16 amino acids. Supplemented by reference TRBV19 and TRBJ2-2, the full variable domain reads DGGITQSPKYLFRKEGQNVTLSCEQNLNHDAMYWYRQDPGQGLRLIYYSQIVNDFQKGDIAEGYSVSREKKESFPLTVTSAQKNPTAFYLCASSIGGGAGDPELFFGEGSRLTVL.

The chain combines TRBV28 with TRBJ2-2; TRBD1 might be the D (6 bases). Trimming removed 1 base from V and 5 bases from J, with 20 bases in between. CDR1 and CDR2 (germline): MDHEN, SYDVKM. The CDR3 runs to 18 residues. CDR3 bases: TGTGCCAGCAGTTTATCGGGCGGTGCTCTAGGGGGTACCGGGGAGCTGTTTTTT. This codes for CASSLSGGALGGTGELFF.

The rearrangement links TRBV4-1 to TRBJ2-7; 11 nucleotides align to TRBD2. The length of the CDR3 is 16 residues. Looked up from germline, CDR1 is MGHRA and CDR2 is YSYEKL. J lost 6 bases, V lost 3 bases, and 10 bases had no gene match. This CDR3 is CASSQKTSGSWGEQYF. CDR3 coding DNA: TGCGCCAGCAGCCAGAAAACTAGCGGGAGTTGGGGCGAGCAGTACTTC.

This sequence joins TRBV5-4 and TRBJ2-7; 8 bases are shared with TRBD2. The length of the CDR3 is 12 residues. Per the germline V gene, CDR1 is SGHNT and CDR2 is YYREEE (reference sequence). Trimming cost V 7 bases and J 6 bases; bases outside gene matches: 6. CDR3 in DNA: TGTGCCAGCGCTAGCGGGCCCGGCGAGCAGTACTTC. Amino acids: CASASGPGEQYF.

The chain employs TRBV9 and TRBJ1-4; no clear D gene. The V and J ends lost 4 bases and 5 bases respectively, with 15 bases between them. Per germline, CDR1 SGDLS and CDR2 YYNGEE. The CDR3 spans 15 residues. CDR3 DNA sequence: TGTGCCAGCAGCCCCCGGCGAGCGGGAAATGAAAAACTGTTTTTT. Protein sequence: CASSPRRAGNEKLFF.

This CDR3 is CASSVESEPAYEQYF. CDR3 bases: TGTGCCAGCAGCGTAGAGTCAGAGCCTGCCTACGAGCAGTACTTC. The V and J genes are TRBV9 and TRBJ2-7; D remains unclear. The CDR3 covers 15 residues. In germline, CDR1 is SGDLS, CDR2 YYNGEE. Between the trimmed V and J ends, which lost 0 bases and 2 bases, there was a span of 12 bases. Combining the CDR3 with reference TRBV9 and TRBJ2-7 gives the whole variable domain DSGVTQTPKHLITATGQRVTLRCSPRSGDLSVYWYQQSLDQGLQFLIQYYNGEERAKGNILERFSAQQFPDLHSELNLSSLELGDSALYFCASSVESEPAYEQYFGPGTRLTVT.

This chain joins TRBV9 and TRBJ2-1; 11 bases map to TRBD2. The ends lost 3 bases at V and 10 bases at J; junction bases unmatched: 9. Looked up from germline, CDR1 is SGDLS and CDR2 is YYNGEE. The CDR3 totals 15 residues. CDR3 sequence reads: CASSDSGRALNEQFF. DNA for the CDR3: TGTGCCAGCAGCGATAGCGGGAGGGCGCTAAACGAGCAGTTCTTC.

The chain couples TRBV5-6 to TRBJ2-5; tentatively, D is TRBD1 or TRBD2 (5 bases each). CDR1 is SGHDT and CDR2 is YYEEEE in the germline V gene. V lost 5 bases and J lost 0, with 17 bases in between. CDR3 length: 16 residues. This chain's CDR3 is CASSRTTGRNQETQYF. The CDR3 DNA follows: TGTGCCAGCAGTCGCACTACGGGGCGGAACCAAGAGACCCAGTACTTC.

The chain recombines TRBV30 with TRBJ2-7, with 11 bases matching TRBD2. Germline CDR1 is GTSNPN and CDR2 is SVGIG (reference sequence). Trimming took 2 bases from V and 6 from J; bases not matched to a gene: 6. The CDR3 contains 14 residues. CDR3: CAWSLTSGSPEQYF. CDR3 DNA sequence: TGTGCCTGGAGTCTCACTAGCGGGAGTCCCGAGCAGTACTTC.

The rearrangement uses TRBV18 and TRBJ2-7; weak D call: TRBD1 (5 bases). The CDR3 has 15 amino acids. V was shortened by 3 bases and J by 4 bases, with 16 bases between the two germline ends. Per germline, CDR1 KGHSH and CDR2 LQKENI. The CDR3: CASSPTDRGFYEQYF. The CDR3 DNA reads TGTGCCAGCTCACCGACAGACCGTGGATTTTACGAGCAGTACTTC.

The chain links TRBV19 to TRBJ2-1; tentatively, D is TRBD2 (7 bases). CDR1 and CDR2 from the germline V gene are LNHDA and SQIVND (reference sequence). Trimming left V 6 bases short and J 0 bases short, with 18 bases between. The CDR3 has 17 amino acids. CDR3 amino acids: CASSPRGGVDSYNEQFF. In nucleotides, the CDR3 is TGTGCCAGTAGCCCTAGGGGGGGGGTAGACTCCTACAATGAGCAGTTCTTC.

This clone was counted a single time. The chain couples TRBV5-6 to TRBJ2-7; D not resolved. Germline V gene lookup returns CDR1 SGHDT and CDR2 YYEEEE. The V and J ends lost 4 bases and 0 bases respectively, with 11 bases between them. The CDR3 totals 14 residues. As DNA, the CDR3 is TGTGCCAGCAGCCCGAGGCCCGTCTCCTACGAGCAGTACTTC. It yields the protein CASSPRPVSYEQYF.

This clone was seen just once. CDR3 sequence reads: CASSSTFQSNTEAFF. CDR3 DNA sequence: TGTGCCAGCAGTTCCACCTTTCAATCGAACACTGAAGCTTTCTTT. The chain employs TRBV6-5 and TRBJ1-1; D uncertain. The CDR3 loop spans 15 amino acids. Per germline, CDR1 MNHEY and CDR2 SVGAGI. Trimming shortened V by 4 bases and J by 1 base, and 13 bases separated the two germline ends.

The CDR3 DNA is TGTGCCAGCAGCGTAGCCGCTAGCGGGCCATACGAGCAGTACTTC. Protein product: CASSVAASGPYEQYF. The chain uses TRBV9 and TRBJ2-7, with 8 bases matching TRBD2. Per the germline V gene, CDR1 is SGDLS and CDR2 is YYNGEE. V dropped 0 bases and J dropped 4; count of bases not matched to a gene: 6. This CDR3 is 15 amino acids long.

This clone was seen just once. This sequence joins TRBV6-5 and TRBJ2-1; 8 nucleotides match TRBD1. The germline CDR1 and CDR2 sequences are MNHEY and SVGAGI. Losses at the gene ends were 2 bases for V and 5 bases for J; bases not matched to a gene: 8. The CDR3 length is 16 residues. As DNA, the CDR3 is TGTGCCAGCAGTTACGAACAGGGGGGTTCAAACAATGAGCAGTTCTTC. Protein: CASSYEQGGSNNEQFF.

This clone was counted a single time. The chain employs TRBV28 and TRBJ2-2; the D call may be TRBD1 or TRBD2 (5 bases each). V was cut by 6 bases and J by 4 bases, with 21 bases left in between. From germline, CDR1 is MDHEN and CDR2 SYDVKM. The CDR3 has 17 residues. CDR3 region: CASRPTDYLAPTGELFF. DNA for the CDR3: TGTGCCAGCAGGCCGACAGACTACTTAGCCCCCACCGGGGAGCTGTTTTTT.

The V call is TRBV13, the J call TRBJ2-7, with 8 positions matching TRBD1. The CDR3 is 15 residues long. V shed 4 bases and J 7 bases; nucleotides not matched to a gene: 12. CDR1 is PRHDT, CDR2 FYEKMQ, per germline (reference sequence). The CDR3 here is CASSSSGTGAREQYF. DNA of the CDR3: TGTGCCAGCAGCTCTAGTGGGACAGGAGCCCGGGAGCAGTACTTC.

The genes are TRBV2 and TRBJ2-1; 9 positions match TRBD2. V was clipped by 2 bases and J by 4 bases; unmatched bases: 6. This CDR3 comprises 16 residues. The germline V gene has CDR1 SNHLY and CDR2 FYNNEI. The CDR3 loop is CASSESLAGVYNEQFF. In DNA, the CDR3 is TGTGCCAGCAGTGAATCACTAGCGGGTGTTTACAATGAGCAGTTCTTC.

The chain joins TRBV2 to TRBJ1-2; D uncertain. CDR3 size: 11 residues. V was cut by 7 bases and J by 5 bases, with 8 bases left in between. Germline lookup yields CDR1 SNHLY and CDR2 FYNNEI. CDR3 bases: TGTGCCAGCATTGGAAGATATGGCTACACCTTC. Protein: CASIGRYGYTF.

The chain carries TRBV18 and TRBJ1-1; D is unresolved. Trimming removed 2 bases at V and 0 bases at J, with 10 bases between. CDR3 size: 15 residues. From germline, CDR1 is KGHSH and CDR2 LQKENI. In nucleotides, the CDR3 is TGTGCCAGCTCACCAATTTCACCAATGAACACTGAAGCTTTCTTT. It codes for CASSPISPMNTEAFF.

The CDR3, as DNA: TGCGCCAGCAGACCGGACAACTCCTACGAGCAGTACTTC. It codes for CASRPDNSYEQYF. This chain joins TRBV10-1 and TRBJ2-7; D possibly corresponds to TRBD1 (5 bases). Germline V gene lookup returns CDR1 WNHNN and CDR2 SYGVQD (reference sequence). CDR3 length: 13 residues. Trimming shortened V by 6 bases and J by 0 bases, and 9 bases separated the two germline ends.

The V and J genes are TRBV27 and TRBJ2-1; 8 nucleotides align to TRBD2. The V gene end was trimmed by 2 bases and the J gene end by 0 bases; junction bases not matched to a gene: 6. This CDR3 contains 17 residues. CDR1 and CDR2 from the germline V gene are MNHEY and SMNVEV (reference sequence). CDR3 residues: CASSLLWLAGSYNEQFF. The DNA for the CDR3 is TGTGCCAGCAGTTTACTCTGGCTAGCGGGCTCCTACAATGAGCAGTTCTTC.

This rearrangement joins TRBV14 to TRBJ2-7; 9 nucleotides line up with TRBD1. The J segment lost 4 bases and the V segment lost 3 bases, leaving 4 bases of the junction unmatched. The CDR3 is 14 residues long. CDR1 and CDR2 from the germline V gene are SGHDN and FVKESK. The DNA of the CDR3 is TGTGCCAGCAGCCACCCGGGACAGGGATACGAGCAGTACTTC. Amino acids: CASSHPGQGYEQYF.